These 5 T cell receptor beta chains came from one sample sequenced in a study of regulatory T cells in long-lasting Graves disease. As to time point: newly diagnosed GD, antithyroid drugs for less than 3 months. Following extraction of RNA from PBMCs, that RNA was used to make the TCR library. Researchers made TCR beta libraries by using iRepertoire HTBI primers and running Arm-PCR on CDR3 regions. From the multiplex PCR reads, TCRdb called clonotypes with MiXCR, one entry per CDR3 protein. Of 350,000 to 500,000 distinct CDR3 sequences listed, about 15% were seen once; the top ten hold around a sixth. In addition, the sample was reused for a study of T cells in Graves' hyperthyroidism and ophthalmopathy.

This specimen was peripheral blood mononuclear cells (PBMCs), taken at new diagnosis, from a patient treated with antithyroid drugs. These receptors all stem from a woman aged 50 to 60 with Graves disease.

This clonotype was counted at least ten times. The rearrangement joins TRBV10-1 to TRBJ2-3; 9 bases are a match to TRBD2. The CDR3 sequence is 15 residues long. Germline values: CDR1 WNHNN, CDR2 SYGVQD (reference sequence). J lost 4 bases, V lost 6 bases, and 8 bases had no gene match. The CDR3 region has the DNA TGCGCCAGCAGCGCGTTAGCGGGAGATTCAGATACGCAGTATTTT. It codes for CASSALAGDSDTQYF.

This clonotype has ten or more counts. The genes are TRBV5-1 and TRBJ2-7, with D possibly matching TRBD2 (5 bases). V dropped 5 bases and J dropped 0 bases, with 15 bases sitting between them. The CDR3 loop spans 15 amino acids. Germline loops: CDR1 SGHRS, CDR2 YFSETQ. Here the CDR3 reads CASRPSEGFSYEQYF. CDR3 coding DNA: TGCGCCAGCAGACCATCTGAGGGATTCTCCTACGAGCAGTACTTC.

The rearrangement links TRBV29-1 to TRBJ2-1, with 7 bases that match TRBD2. Looked up from germline, CDR1 is SQVTM and CDR2 is ANQGSEA. This CDR3 has 15 amino acids. V trimming: 0 bases; J trimming: 8 bases; junction bases outside the gene matches: 10. CDR3 nucleotide sequence: TGCAGCGTTGAAGAACCCGCGACTAGCATGGATGAGCAGTTCTTC. Translating it yields CSVEEPATSMDEQFF.

This clonotype was observed a few times. The chain recombines TRBV28 with TRBJ1-6, with D unclear. The CDR3 has 16 amino acids. Germline CDR1 MDHEN, CDR2 SYDVKM. The germline V and J ends were trimmed by 4 bases and 0 bases, with 10 bases remaining between them. The CDR3 is CASSYQQSSYNSPLHF. The CDR3 nucleotides read TGTGCCAGCAGTTACCAACAGAGCTCCTATAATTCACCCCTCCACTTT.

J is TRBJ2-1 and V is TRBV30; 8 bases align to TRBD2. The trim removed 3 bases at V and 0 bases at J, leaving 7 bases unmatched. From germline, CDR1 is GTSNPN and CDR2 SVGIG (reference sequence). CDR3 length equals 16 residues. CDR3 DNA: TGTGCCTGGAGACCGGGAGGGATGACCTCCTACAATGAGCAGTTCTTC. Translating gives CAWRPGGMTSYNEQFF. Full variable domain (missing parts from reference TRBV30 and TRBJ2-1): SQTIHQWPATLVQPVGSPLSLECTVEGTSNPNLYWYRQAAGRGLQLLFYSVGIGQISSEVPQNLSASRPQDRQFILSSKKLLLSDSGFYLCAWRPGGMTSYNEQFFGPGTRLTVL.